This TCR beta chain appears in the sequencing data of a study of T cell responses to AZD1222 COVID-19 vaccine. Points from the study as a whole: Close to half of spike-specific TCRs reportedly recognize unmutated variant regions.

Remarks on this clone: The antigen is unknown.

Germline CDR1 SGHTA, CDR2 FQGTGA. V was pared by 0 bases and J by 4 bases, with 10 bases between. CDR3 length equals 15 residues. Method: immunoSEQ multiplex PCR; TCRdb's copy keeps in-frame clones and lacks some. The sample lists about 82,000 clones; 83% were seen once. The receptor was isolated from an adult who received the AZD1222 COVID-19 vaccine. The material was peripheral blood, obtained 28 days after the second AZD1222 dose. The gene calls are TRBV7-3 and TRBJ2-1; D unresolved. CDR3 in DNA: TGTGCCAGCAGCTTAACGGAAGCGCCATACAATGAGCAGTTCTTC. Translated: CASSLTEAPYNEQFF.